Below, 26 T cell receptor beta chains from the same sample are listed, as sequenced in a study of regulatory T cells in long-lasting Graves disease. The time point denotes: persistent/refractory GD, antithyroid drugs over 5 years with positive TRAb. RNA from PBMCs was the source of the TCR library. Researchers made TCR beta libraries by using iRepertoire HTBI primers and running Arm-PCR on CDR3 regions. TCRdb itself ran the multiplex PCR reads through MiXCR, one entry per CDR3 protein. The table includes 360,000 or so distinct CDR3 sequences, roughly 24% detected once. Material: peripheral blood mononuclear cells (PBMCs), obtained when the disease was refractory, from a patient treated with antithyroid drugs. The receptor source for this set is a woman in her thirties or forties with Graves disease.

The chain uses TRBV5-1 and TRBJ2-7, with TRBD1 matching over 10 bases. The trim removed 5 bases at V and 2 bases at J, leaving 10 bases unmatched. CDR1 and CDR2 from the germline V gene are SGHRS and YFSETQ. The CDR3 spans 16 residues. CDR3 loop: CASRAGQGGSPYEQYF. DNA for the CDR3: TGCGCCAGCAGGGCCGGACAGGGGGGGAGCCCCTACGAGCAGTACTTC.

This clonotype was recorded many times. At one boundary the junction diverges from the germline segment, which might be a read error. V usage is TRBV2 and J usage is TRBJ1-1; no firm D call. The CDR3 extends over 14 amino acids. Germline V gives CDR1 SNHLY, CDR2 FYNNEI. Written as DNA, the CDR3 is TGTGCCAGCGGTGAACGGAGCATGAACACTGAAGCTTTCTTT. Its translation is CASGERSMNTEAFF.

The genes are TRBV28 and TRBJ2-1; D possibly corresponds to TRBD1 (5 bases). Germline V lookup: CDR1 MDHEN, CDR2 SYDVKM. V was pared by 5 bases and J by 7 bases, with 12 bases between. This CDR3 has 13 amino acids. CDR3 DNA sequence: TGTGCCAGCAGTAAGGCAGGGATGAATGAGCAGTTCTTC. Translated, it gives CASSKAGMNEQFF.

This clonotype was detected only a few times. This may be a read error, as it is one base from a much larger clone. CDR3 sequence: CASSLRQGSEKLFF. The CDR3 DNA is TGTGCCAGCAGCCTCCGACAGGGAAGTGAAAAACTGTTTTTT. This chain links TRBV3-1 with TRBJ1-4; 7 nucleotides match TRBD1. The V gene end was trimmed by 4 bases and the J gene end by 7 bases; junction bases not matched to a gene: 6. Germline CDR1 LGHDT, CDR2 YNNKEL (reference sequence). This CDR3 spans 14 amino acids.

V gene TRBV2 combines with J gene TRBJ1-1, with D unclear. Germline-derived CDR1 and CDR2 are SNHLY and FYNNEI. This CDR3 has 15 amino acids. V was pared by 2 bases and J by 4 bases, with 14 bases between. CDR3 residues: CASSESAGRITEAFF. The CDR3 DNA reads TGTGCCAGCAGTGAATCTGCGGGCCGAATCACTGAAGCTTTCTTT.

This clonotype was counted at least ten times. J is TRBJ1-5 and V is TRBV12-3 or TRBV12-4, with D unresolved. The CDR3 covers 15 residues. The V gene lost 5 bases and the J gene lost 1 base, with 12 bases spanning the gap. The CDR3: CASSPSPPSNQPQHF. For the CDR3, the DNA is TGTGCCAGCAGTCCCAGCCCGCCAAGCAATCAGCCCCAGCATTTT.

The table lists this clonotype with many counts. The chain is built from TRBV11-2 and TRBJ1-1; D is perhaps TRBD1 (5 bases). The CDR3 is made up of 18 amino acids. Trimming took 1 base from V and 5 from J, leaving 23 bases between them. Germline CDR1 SGHAT, CDR2 FQNNGV. CDR3 region: CASSLVPGGSGGRTEAFF. The DNA for the CDR3 is TGTGCCAGCAGCTTAGTACCCGGGGGTTCCGGGGGGAGGACTGAAGCTTTCTTT.

The J gene is TRBJ2-3, the V gene TRBV28; TRBD2 aligns across 10 bases. This CDR3 has 15 residues. Trimming took 5 bases from V and 1 from J; bases not matched to a gene: 3. Per the germline V gene, CDR1 is MDHEN and CDR2 is SYDVKM. The CDR3 sequence: CASSHLAGGTDTQYF. The CDR3 DNA is TGTGCCAGCAGTCATCTAGCGGGAGGCACAGATACGCAGTATTTT.

In its sample, this clonotype was seen a few times. The rearrangement joins TRBV19 to TRBJ1-1, with no clear D. V was pared by 1 base and J by 2 bases, with 11 bases between. The CDR3 spans 15 residues. The germline gives CDR1 LNHDA, CDR2 SQIVND (reference sequence). Here the CDR3 DNA reads TGTGCCAGTAGTATAGCCCCGGGTTTAAACACTGAAGCTTTCTTT. Translated, it gives CASSIAPGLNTEAFF.

The CDR3, as DNA: TGTGCCAGCAGTGTCAAGACTATGGGCACAGATACGCAGTATTTT. As protein: CASSVKTMGTDTQYF. The chain combines TRBV2 with TRBJ2-3, with D possibly matching TRBD2 (5 bases). CDR3 length: 15 amino acids. The ends were cut back, 4 bases at V and 1 base at J, with 12 bases in the middle. Germline V gives CDR1 SNHLY, CDR2 FYNNEI.

This clonotype was recorded many times. V is TRBV19 and J is TRBJ1-5; TRBD1 matches at 8 bases. The CDR3 spans 16 residues. V trimming: 6 bases; J trimming: 4 bases; junction bases outside the gene matches: 11. Germline-derived CDR1 and CDR2 are LNHDA and SQIVND (reference sequence). The CDR3 DNA reads TGTGCCAGTAGGTTAAGACAGGGGCGGGAAAATCAGCCCCAGCATTTT. This translates into CASRLRQGRENQPQHF.

This clonotype was observed at least ten times. This chain connects TRBV11-2 to TRBJ2-2; D is ambiguous. Trimming removed 4 bases from V and 6 bases from J, with 12 bases in between. The germline CDR1 and CDR2 sequences are SGHAT and FQNNGV. This CDR3 region has 14 residues. CDR3 loop: CASSSSRTPGELFF. The CDR3 nucleotides are TGTGCCAGCAGCTCTTCACGGACGCCCGGGGAGCTGTTTTTT.

CDR3 DNA sequence: TGTGCCAGCAGCCGGGGGACAGGGTTCGGTCAGCCCCAGCATTTT. Amino acid sequence: CASSRGTGFGQPQHF. This chain links TRBV5-6 with TRBJ1-5; 9 positions agree with TRBD1. V was clipped by 4 bases and J by 6 bases; unmatched bases: 8. CDR1 is SGHDT and CDR2 is YYEEEE in the germline V gene. The CDR3 runs 15 residues. Complete variable domain (other parts from reference TRBV5-6 and TRBJ1-5): DAGVTQSPTHLIKTRGQQVTLRCSPKSGHDTVSWYQQALGQGPQFIFQYYEEEERQRGNFPDRFSGHQFPNYSSELNVNALLLGDSALYLCASSRGTGFGQPQHFGDGTRLSIL.

This clonotype was counted at least ten times. V and J are TRBV28 and TRBJ1-1; 7 bases are shared with TRBD1. Losses at the gene ends were 2 bases for V and 1 base for J; bases not matched to a gene: 13. The CDR3 totals 18 residues. Per germline, CDR1 MDHEN and CDR2 SYDVKM. The CDR3 reads CASSLGIVWTGPNTEAFF. For the CDR3, the DNA is TGTGCCAGCAGTTTAGGAATAGTGTGGACAGGACCGAACACTGAAGCTTTCTTT. Filled out from reference TRBV28 and TRBJ1-1, the complete variable domain reads DVKVTQSSRYLVKRTGEKVFLECVQDMDHENMFWYRQDPGLGLRLIYFSYDVKMKEKGDIPEGYSVSREKKERFSLILESASTNQTSMYLCASSLGIVWTGPNTEAFFGQGTRLTVV.

The rearrangement joins TRBV27 to TRBJ2-7, with 15 bases aligning to TRBD2. CDR3 length: 17 residues. Per the germline V gene, CDR1 is MNHEY and CDR2 is SMNVEV (reference sequence). V lost 5 bases to trimming and J lost 2 bases; unmatched junction nucleotides: 7. This CDR3 is CASSAGLAGGPPYEQYF. CDR3 sequence (DNA): TGTGCCAGCAGTGCCGGACTAGCGGGAGGGCCCCCCTACGAGCAGTACTTC.

The V call is TRBV6-1, the J call TRBJ2-5, with 12 nucleotides matching TRBD2. Losses at the gene ends were 5 bases for V and 4 bases for J; bases not matched to a gene: 2. The CDR3 contains 14 residues. Germline loops: CDR1 MNHNS, CDR2 SASEGT. The chain's CDR3 is CASSTLAGGETQYF. CDR3 in DNA: TGTGCCAGCAGTACACTAGCGGGAGGAGAGACCCAGTACTTC.

This clonotype was seen a few times. The chain employs TRBV5-1 and TRBJ2-7; 7 bases match TRBD1. The germline gives CDR1 SGHRS, CDR2 YFSETQ. The J segment lost 4 bases and the V segment lost 4 bases, leaving 11 bases of the junction unmatched. CDR3 length: 15 residues. The chain's CDR3 is CASSIAGTEIYEQYF. CDR3 nucleotides: TGCGCCAGCAGCATAGCCGGGACAGAGATTTACGAGCAGTACTTC. Together with reference TRBV5-1 and TRBJ2-7, the CDR3 gives the full variable domain: KAGVTQTPRYLIKTRGQQVTLSCSPISGHRSVSWYQQTPGQGLQFLFEYFSETQRNKGNFPGRFSGRQFSNSRSEMNVSTLELGDSALYLCASSIAGTEIYEQYFGPGTRLTVT.

The table lists this clonotype with a few counts. V and J are TRBV11-2 and TRBJ2-1; TRBD2 might be the D (6 bases). The CDR3 is made up of 14 amino acids. Trimming removed 5 bases at V and 3 bases at J, with 11 bases between. The germline V gene has CDR1 SGHAT and CDR2 FQNNGV. For the CDR3, the DNA is TGTGCCAGCAGCGCCCGCGGGAACTACAATGAGCAGTTCTTC. Its protein product is CASSARGNYNEQFF.

The chain couples TRBV10-3 to TRBJ2-7; D is possibly TRBD2 (6 bases). Germline assignment: CDR1 ENHRY and CDR2 SYGVKD. CDR3 length: 15 residues. V lost 10 bases to trimming and J lost 6 bases, with 25 bases between them. The CDR3 DNA reads as TGTGCCACCCGGGAGTTCCTTGGCTTGACCTGCGAGCAGTACTTC. It yields the protein CATREFLGLTCEQYF.

This clonotype appeared many times. The chain joins TRBV11-2 to TRBJ1-1, with D possibly TRBD1 on 6 matching bases. V shed 7 bases and J shed 2 bases, with 17 bases lying between them. This CDR3 contains 15 residues. Germline assignment: CDR1 SGHAT and CDR2 FQNNGV. For the CDR3, the DNA is TGTGCCAGCACCAGGTTTTTGACAGGTAACACTGAAGCTTTCTTT. It yields the protein CASTRFLTGNTEAFF.

The chain's CDR3 is CASSFGEGTRAQETQYF. CDR3 sequence (DNA): TGTGCCAGCAGCTTTGGGGAAGGGACTAGAGCTCAAGAGACCCAGTACTTC. The rearrangement uses TRBV2 and TRBJ2-5; 8 bases align to TRBD2. The CDR3 is 17 amino acids. V trimming: 6 bases; J trimming: 2 bases; junction bases outside the gene matches: 14. Germline V gene lookup returns CDR1 SNHLY and CDR2 FYNNEI.

This clonotype was seen ten or more times. The chain links TRBV28 to TRBJ1-1; a weak D match, TRBD1 (6 bases). From germline, CDR1 is MDHEN and CDR2 SYDVKM. The CDR3 consists of 14 residues. The germline V and J ends were trimmed by 6 bases and 10 bases, with 21 bases remaining between them. The CDR3 bases are TGTGCCAGCAGAGGGCGGACAGCCCCGGGGGGAGCTTTCTTT. Translated: CASRGRTAPGGAFF.

This chain connects TRBV7-6 to TRBJ2-5; D is uncertain. Germline CDR1 is SGHVS and CDR2 is FNYEAQ. This CDR3 has 14 residues. V lost 5 bases and J lost 1, with 11 bases in between. The CDR3 DNA reads as TGTGCCAGCAGCCGACGAGGAAGCCAAGAGACCCAGTACTTC. Its protein is CASSRRGSQETQYF. Full variable domain (outside the CDR3, taken from reference TRBV7-6 and TRBJ2-5): GAGVSQSPRYKVTKRGQDVALRCDPISGHVSLYWYRQALGQGPEFLTYFNYEAQQDKSGLPNDRFSAERPEGSISTLTIQRTEQRDSAMYRCASSRRGSQETQYFGPGTRLLVL.

This clonotype has a handful of counts. V usage is TRBV7-9 and J usage is TRBJ2-2, with D perhaps being TRBD1 or TRBD2 (5 bases each). Per germline, CDR1 SEHNR and CDR2 FQNEAQ (reference sequence). The CDR3 sequence is 15 residues long. The V gene lost 4 bases and the J gene lost 0 bases, with 9 bases spanning the gap. CDR3 nucleotide sequence: TGTGCCAGCAGCTCCCGGGACGCGAACACCGGGGAGCTGTTTTTT. Translation gives CASSSRDANTGELFF.

The chain links TRBV30 to TRBJ1-1; no firm D call. The CDR3 is made up of 15 amino acids. The germline V gene encodes CDR1 GTSNPN and CDR2 SVGIG (reference sequence). V was pared by 1 base and J by 6 bases, with 18 bases between. The CDR3 DNA sequence: TGTGCCTGGAGTGGCCCCGCAGGTCTGATCTCTGAAGCTTTCTTT. Protein: CAWSGPAGLISEAFF.

This clonotype has at least ten counts. The chain couples TRBV27 to TRBJ1-2; perhaps TRBD1 as D (6 bases). The CDR3 has 13 amino acids. Trimming removed 4 bases at V and 2 bases at J, with 8 bases between. Germline assignment: CDR1 MNHEY and CDR2 SMNVEV (reference sequence). The CDR3 sequence: CASSSGTNYGYTF. In DNA form, the CDR3 reads TGTGCCAGCAGTTCGGGGACAAACTATGGCTACACCTTC.